A selection of T cell receptor beta chains follows, all from one sample in a study of identical twins. TCRdb passed the 5' RACE reads through MiXCR, listing each CDR3 protein once. The sample lists roughly 480,000 distinct CDR3 sequences, about 24% seen once, with roughly 2.8% in the top ten. These data were also filed under a second study, of T cells expressing NK-cell markers.

Sequencing was carried out using CD4+ T cells sorted from blood. The receptors were gathered from a woman under 30 in good health. CDR3s include the opening cysteine and the closing phenylalanine or tryptophan. Fields, in order: clone size, D gene, V gene, J gene, CDR3 DNA, CDR3 protein. A D gene is named only where the DNA matches it firmly. The size entry is marked missing in some rows and otherwise reads once, few, many or a size class.

clone_size: few; d_call: NA; v_call: TRBV10-2; j_call: TRBJ2-1; cdr3_nt: TGCGCCAGCAGTTCCGGTTGGGGTCAGCAGTTCTTC; cdr3_aa: CASSSGWGQQFF
clone_size: NA; d_call: NA; v_call: TRBV5-4; j_call: TRBJ2-1; cdr3_nt: TGTGCCAGCAGCGGAACCGGGACCTCCTACAATGAGCAGTTCTTC; cdr3_aa: CASSGTGTSYNEQFF
clone_size: NA; d_call: TRBD1; v_call: TRBV7-8; j_call: TRBJ2-4; cdr3_nt: TGTGCCAGCAGCTCATGGACAGGTGCCAAAAACATTCAGTACTTC; cdr3_aa: CASSSWTGAKNIQYF
clone_size: few; d_call: NA; v_call: TRBV5-1; j_call: TRBJ2-3; cdr3_nt: TGCGCCAGCCTTCCGGGACCCAGCACAGATACGCAGTATTTT; cdr3_aa: CASLPGPSTDTQYF
clone_size: NA; d_call: NA; v_call: TRBV10-2; j_call: TRBJ2-7; cdr3_nt: TGCGCCAGCACACTGACAGAGTCCTACGAGCAGTACTTC; cdr3_aa: CASTLTESYEQYF
clone_size: NA; d_call: NA; v_call: TRBV7-9; j_call: TRBJ2-1; cdr3_nt: TGTGCCAGCAGTCATTCGGGGGGCCGAGGCAATGAGCAGTTCTTC; cdr3_aa: CASSHSGGRGNEQFF
clone_size: NA; d_call: TRBD1; v_call: TRBV5-1; j_call: TRBJ2-7; cdr3_nt: TGCGCCAGCAGCTTGGTGGGACAGTCTGAGCAGTACTTC; cdr3_aa: CASSLVGQSEQYF
clone_size: NA; d_call: NA; v_call: TRBV21-1; j_call: TRBJ2-7; cdr3_nt: TGTGCCAGCAGCAAAGTCTTCTTCGGACTAGCGGGAGTTAAGCAGTACTTC; cdr3_aa: CASSKVFFGLAGVKQYF
clone_size: once; d_call: NA; v_call: TRBV7-9; j_call: TRBJ1-6; cdr3_nt: TGTGCCAGCAGCCCTGGGCCCTCGAGAGATTCACCCCTCCACTTT; cdr3_aa: CASSPGPSRDSPLHF
clone_size: many; d_call: NA; v_call: TRBV5-1; j_call: TRBJ1-3; cdr3_nt: TGCGCCAGCAGCTTGCAGGGGAACTCTGGAAACACCATATATTTT; cdr3_aa: CASSLQGNSGNTIYF
clone_size: few; d_call: TRBD2; v_call: TRBV7-9; j_call: TRBJ2-3; cdr3_nt: TGTGCCAGCAGCTCCCGGACTAGCGGGGGGATAACAGATACGCAGTATTTT; cdr3_aa: CASSSRTSGGITDTQYF
clone_size: few; d_call: NA; v_call: TRBV5-1; j_call: TRBJ2-1; cdr3_nt: TGCGCCAGCAGCAAGGACCCGCGCTCCTACAATGAGCAGTTCTTC; cdr3_aa: CASSKDPRSYNEQFF
clone_size: few; d_call: NA; v_call: TRBV12-3/TRBV12-4; j_call: TRBJ2-7; cdr3_nt: TGTGCCAGCAGTCCAAGGACAGCTCACTACGAGCAGTACTTC; cdr3_aa: CASSPRTAHYEQYF
clone_size: few; d_call: NA; v_call: TRBV12-3/TRBV12-4; j_call: TRBJ1-2; cdr3_nt: TGTGCCAGCAGCCTGGGAGCCGGGGGTGGGGGCTTCGGTGGCTACACCTTC; cdr3_aa: CASSLGAGGGGFGGYTF
clone_size: few; d_call: NA; v_call: TRBV6-2/TRBV6-3; j_call: TRBJ2-7; cdr3_nt: TGTGCCAGCACCCACCGGGTCCCCTACGAGCAGTACTTC; cdr3_aa: CASTHRVPYEQYF
clone_size: few; d_call: TRBD1; v_call: TRBV6-5; j_call: TRBJ1-2; cdr3_nt: TGTGCCAGCAGTTACTCCGGACAGGCTAACTATGGCTACACCTTC; cdr3_aa: CASSYSGQANYGYTF
clone_size: few; d_call: NA; v_call: TRBV5-1; j_call: TRBJ2-2; cdr3_nt: TGCGCCAGCAGCTTGGTCGGGGGCGTCACCGGGGAGCTGTTTTTT; cdr3_aa: CASSLVGGVTGELFF
clone_size: NA; d_call: NA; v_call: TRBV3-1; j_call: TRBJ2-3; cdr3_nt: TGTGCCAGCAGCCAAGACCCGAGCACAGATACGCAGTATTTT; cdr3_aa: CASSQDPSTDTQYF
clone_size: many; d_call: NA; v_call: TRBV20-1; j_call: TRBJ1-1; cdr3_nt: TGCAGTGCTAGAGATAAGTATACTGAAGCTTTCTTT; cdr3_aa: CSARDKYTEAFF
clone_size: NA; d_call: TRBD2; v_call: TRBV5-1; j_call: TRBJ2-3; cdr3_nt: TGCGCCAGCGGGCGGGGGGTCACAGATACGCAGTATTTT; cdr3_aa: CASGRGVTDTQYF
clone_size: NA; d_call: TRBD2; v_call: TRBV11-1; j_call: TRBJ2-1; cdr3_nt: TGTGCCAGCAGCTTTGGGACTAGCGGGAGTAGTAGGAGGAATGAGCAGTTCTTC; cdr3_aa: CASSFGTSGSSRRNEQFF
clone_size: many; d_call: TRBD1; v_call: TRBV6-5; j_call: TRBJ2-3; cdr3_nt: TGTGCCAGCAGTTACCTCTTGGGACAGGGCAAAGATACGCAGTATTTT; cdr3_aa: CASSYLLGQGKDTQYF
clone_size: NA; d_call: NA; v_call: TRBV6-2/TRBV6-3; j_call: TRBJ2-7; cdr3_nt: TGTGCCAGCAGTTACGGGGGGCTGATTTTGTACGAGCAGTACTTC; cdr3_aa: CASSYGGLILYEQYF
clone_size: few; d_call: TRBD2; v_call: TRBV6-1; j_call: TRBJ2-1; cdr3_nt: TGTGCCAGCAGTGAAGCGCCTAGCGGGAGGGCCATCAATGAGCAGTTCTTC; cdr3_aa: CASSEAPSGRAINEQFF
clone_size: NA; d_call: NA; v_call: TRBV5-1; j_call: TRBJ1-6; cdr3_nt: TGCGCCAGCAGCCTATCCGGGCCCCAAGGAAATTCACCCCTCCACTTT; cdr3_aa: CASSLSGPQGNSPLHF
clone_size: NA; d_call: NA; v_call: TRBV7-3; j_call: TRBJ2-7; cdr3_nt: TGTGCCAGCAGCTTAACGGGGGGCCAGGGGAGTCACGAGCAGTACTTC; cdr3_aa: CASSLTGGQGSHEQYF
clone_size: NA; d_call: TRBD1; v_call: TRBV2; j_call: TRBJ2-2; cdr3_nt: TGTGCCAGCAGTAAGACAGGGCGGGCCGGGGAGCTGTTTTTT; cdr3_aa: CASSKTGRAGELFF
clone_size: NA; d_call: TRBD2; v_call: TRBV20-1; j_call: TRBJ2-1; cdr3_nt: TGCAGTGCCCCCACTAGCGGGGGCGCCTACAATGAGCAGTTCTTC; cdr3_aa: CSAPTSGGAYNEQFF
clone_size: few; d_call: NA; v_call: TRBV12-3/TRBV12-4; j_call: TRBJ1-1; cdr3_nt: TGTGCCAGCACTAATCAGGGGAACACTGAAGCTTTCTTT; cdr3_aa: CASTNQGNTEAFF
clone_size: NA; d_call: TRBD1; v_call: TRBV7-9; j_call: TRBJ1-2; cdr3_nt: TGTGCCAGCAGCGGACAGGGCTACCCGGACCGCTTC; cdr3_aa: CASSGQGYPDRF
clone_size: NA; d_call: NA; v_call: TRBV12-3/TRBV12-4; j_call: TRBJ2-5; cdr3_nt: TGTGCCAGCAGTGTTTTCAGTGTCCAGTACTTC; cdr3_aa: CASSVFSVQYF
clone_size: NA; d_call: TRBD2; v_call: TRBV20-1; j_call: TRBJ2-7; cdr3_nt: TGCAGTGCTAGAGATCCCCTAGCGGGAGTTTCGTACGAGCAGTACTTC; cdr3_aa: CSARDPLAGVSYEQYF
clone_size: NA; d_call: NA; v_call: TRBV6-6; j_call: TRBJ2-7; cdr3_nt: TGTGCCAGCAGTACCGGGACAAAGGAGCAGTACTTC; cdr3_aa: CASSTGTKEQYF
clone_size: few; d_call: TRBD1; v_call: TRBV12-3/TRBV12-4; j_call: TRBJ1-2; cdr3_nt: TGTGCCAGCAGTTTAGGGGTCAGGGGGATACATGGCTACACCTTC; cdr3_aa: CASSLGVRGIHGYTF
clone_size: NA; d_call: NA; v_call: TRBV10-3; j_call: TRBJ2-2; cdr3_nt: TGTGCCGTTCGGACAAGCCCAAACACCGGGGAGCTGTTTTTT; cdr3_aa: CAVRTSPNTGELFF
clone_size: few; d_call: NA; v_call: TRBV11-2; j_call: TRBJ1-1; cdr3_nt: TGTGCCAGCAGCTTTGGGAGAGGGGGGAACACTGAAGCTTTCTTT; cdr3_aa: CASSFGRGGNTEAFF
clone_size: NA; d_call: TRBD2; v_call: TRBV9; j_call: TRBJ2-7; cdr3_nt: TGTGCCAGCAGCACCGGGGGGGTACCGTCCTACGAGCAGTACTTC; cdr3_aa: CASSTGGVPSYEQYF
clone_size: many; d_call: NA; v_call: TRBV27; j_call: TRBJ2-6; cdr3_nt: TGTGCCAGCAAAGCCCCGACCTCTGGGGCCAACGTCCTGACTTTC; cdr3_aa: CASKAPTSGANVLTF